These 21 T cell receptor beta chains share one sample of origin, sequenced in a study of blood T cell repertoires in COVID-19. The data were produced by immunoSEQ multiplex PCR, yet TCRdb's version contains in-frame clones alone and is incomplete. There are some 110,000 clones in the sample; approximately 74% occur only once, and 4.5% to 6% lies in the top ten. Sequencing used peripheral blood. These receptors originate from a man older than 75 with COVID-19, enrolled during active disease.

V usage is TRBV9 and J usage is TRBJ2-3, with a tentative D call TRBD2 (6 bases). The CDR3 has 16 residues. The germline V gene encodes CDR1 SGDLS and CDR2 YYNGEE. V was trimmed by 4 bases and J by 6 bases, leaving 21 bases between them. In nucleotides, the CDR3 is TGTGCCAGCAGCTTGGTGGCGGGATCCACTTTGGATACGCAGTATTTT. Protein sequence: CASSLVAGSTLDTQYF.

The chain joins TRBV7-2 to TRBJ2-1; tentatively, D is TRBD2 (5 bases). The V end was cut by 0 bases, the J end by 5 bases, with 8 bases between. Germline CDR1 is SGHTA and CDR2 is FQGNSA. CDR3 length equals 14 residues. The chain's CDR3 is CASSLAGVNNEQFF. The CDR3 bases are TGTGCCAGCAGCTTAGCGGGAGTAAACAATGAGCAGTTCTTC.

This clone is a singleton in its sample. The CDR3 carries no conserved terminal phenylalanine or tryptophan, so it likely arises from a read error. No DNA is shown, since the ends of the CDR3 on it are uncertain; the CDR3 is the one TCRdb lists. The chain joins TRBV6-1 to TRBJ2-6; the table names TRBD1, a call not compared with the DNA. CDR1 MNHNS and CDR2 SASEGT come from the germline V gene. The CDR3 is made up of 13 amino acids, end residues included. The CDR3 region is CASSEGIGGDRVT.

This clone was detected only a few times. The V call is TRBV27, the J call TRBJ1-2; possibly TRBD1 for D (5 bases). Germline-derived CDR1 and CDR2 are MNHEY and SMNVEV (reference sequence). The CDR3 is 15 amino acids. Trimming removed 4 bases from V and 2 bases from J, with 14 bases in between. The CDR3 sequence is CASSYGRGTNYGYTF. CDR3 nucleotides: TGTGCCAGCAGTTATGGGCGGGGGACCAACTATGGCTACACCTTC.

This chain uses TRBV11-2 with TRBJ2-2; TRBD2 matches 8 bases. Germline CDR1 and CDR2: SGHAT and FQNNGV. Losses at the gene ends were 5 bases for V and 5 bases for J; bases not matched to a gene: 7. This CDR3 region has 15 residues. In nucleotides, the CDR3 is TGTGCCAGCAGCCGGAGCGGGAGTTATACCGGGGAGCTGTTTTTT. Translating it yields CASSRSGSYTGELFF.

A few counts support this clone. Distinct nucleotide sequences in the sample also encode this CDR3. The chain employs TRBV5-1 and TRBJ2-1; TRBD2 aligns across 8 bases. The germline gives CDR1 SGHRS, CDR2 YFSETQ. The J segment lost 0 bases and the V segment lost 5 bases, leaving 4 bases of the junction unmatched. CDR3 size: 15 residues. CDR3 sequence (DNA): TGCGCCAGCAGTCTAAGCGGGAGCTCCTACAATGAGCAGTTCTTC. Translation: CASSLSGSSYNEQFF.

V usage is TRBV29-1 and J usage is TRBJ2-3, with 7 bases that match TRBD1. Looked up from germline, CDR1 is SQVTM and CDR2 is ANQGSEA. V dropped 3 bases and J dropped 3; count of bases not matched to a gene: 9. The CDR3 is made up of 15 amino acids. CDR3 protein: CSVDPRQGLTDTQYF. CDR3 DNA sequence: TGCAGCGTTGATCCACGACAGGGCCTTACAGATACGCAGTATTTT.

The chain employs TRBV6-5 and TRBJ1-6; 8 positions match TRBD1. V dropped 6 bases and J dropped 9; count of bases not matched to a gene: 7. Germline V gene sequence: CDR1 MNHEY, CDR2 SVGAGI. The CDR3 length is 14 residues. The CDR3 loop is CASRQGQGGSPLHF. The CDR3 DNA follows: TGTGCCAGCAGGCAAGGACAGGGAGGTTCACCCCTCCACTTT.

The chain carries TRBV3-1 (or the pseudogene TRBV3-2) and TRBJ1-4; no clear D. The V and J ends lost 5 bases and 8 bases respectively, with 12 bases between them. The CDR3 consists of 13 residues. The germline V gene has CDR1 LGHDT and CDR2 YNNKEL (reference sequence). Here the CDR3 DNA reads TGTGCCAGCAGCTCCGAGGTCCGGGAAAAACTGTTTTTT. Translation: CASSSEVREKLFF.

This clone has a count of ten or more. V usage is TRBV2 and J usage is TRBJ2-5; D might be TRBD1 (5 bases). CDR1 and CDR2 from the germline V gene are SNHLY and FYNNEI. The V gene lost 9 bases and the J gene lost 2 bases, with 19 bases spanning the gap. The CDR3 is 15 amino acids. The CDR3 DNA reads as TGTGCCAGTACACTGGTGGGGCAGGCTCAAGAGACCCAGTACTTC. This codes for CASTLVGQAQETQYF.

This clone was counted only a few times. The chain uses TRBV3-1 (or the pseudogene TRBV3-2) and TRBJ2-1; D is unclear. This CDR3 region has 16 residues. Germline V gives CDR1 LGHDT, CDR2 YNNKEL (reference sequence). V dropped 3 bases and J dropped 6 bases, with 18 bases sitting between them. The CDR3 nucleotides read TGTGCCAGCAGCCAGGATACAGATCTCCACTTCAATGAGCAGTTCTTC. Protein sequence: CASSQDTDLHFNEQFF.

This chain connects TRBV28 to TRBJ2-7; D is perhaps TRBD2 (6 bases). Germline CDR1 is MDHEN and CDR2 is SYDVKM. V gave up 2 bases and J gave up 7 bases, with 18 bases separating them. The CDR3 extends over 15 amino acids. CDR3 nucleotide sequence: TGTGCCAGCAGTTTAGTGCGACGGAATGCGGGGGAGCAGTACTTC. This codes for CASSLVRRNAGEQYF.

This clone has only one observation. The chain is built from TRBV5-5 and TRBJ2-3, with 16 bases identical to TRBD2. The CDR3 loop spans 18 amino acids. Germline V lookup: CDR1 SGHKS, CDR2 YYEKEE (reference sequence). Trimming cost V 2 bases and J 3 bases; bases outside gene matches: 6. Here the CDR3 DNA reads TGTGCCAGCAGCTTAACGGGACTAGCGGGAGGGCCGACAGATACGCAGTATTTT. Translation gives CASSLTGLAGGPTDTQYF.

The chain is built from TRBV30 and TRBJ1-6; 10 bases align to TRBD1. The J segment lost 4 bases and the V segment lost 6 bases, leaving 15 bases of the junction unmatched. The V gene's germline CDR1 is GTSNPN and CDR2 SVGIG (reference sequence). This CDR3 is built from 18 residues. CDR3 in DNA: TGTGCCTGCCGCCCACAACCGGGACAGGGGTCGTATAATTCACCCCTCCACTTT. It yields the protein CACRPQPGQGSYNSPLHF.

The rearrangement joins TRBV4-3 to TRBJ2-6; D not resolved. This CDR3 is built from 17 residues. The germline V gene encodes CDR1 LGHNA and CDR2 YSLEER. V lost 4 bases and J lost 0, with 13 bases in between. The CDR3 DNA is TGCGCCAGCAGCCCCCCCTTCAAGCCCTCTGGGGCCAACGTCCTGACTTTC. Its translation is CASSPPFKPSGANVLTF.

This clone was recorded at least ten times. CDR3 nucleotides: TGTGCCAGCAGTCCCGCGAACGAAGAGACCCAGTACTTC. Protein product: CASSPANEETQYF. The J gene is TRBJ2-5, the V gene TRBV7-3; D not resolved. Per the germline V gene, CDR1 is SGHTA and CDR2 is FQGTGA. CDR3 size: 13 residues. The germline V and J ends were trimmed by 6 bases and 3 bases, with 11 bases remaining between them.

This clone was seen only a few times. The chain has TRBV5-4 and TRBJ2-5, with 9 bases aligning to TRBD2. Trimming removed 0 bases from V and 2 bases from J; junction bases left unmatched: 5. This CDR3 region has 16 residues. In germline, CDR1 is SGHNT, CDR2 YYREEE (reference sequence). In DNA, the CDR3 is TGTGCCAGCAGCTTGGCCGGGGCGGGGGGGCAAGAGACCCAGTACTTC. Translated, it gives CASSLAGAGGQETQYF.

The V and J genes are TRBV24-1 and TRBJ2-6; 7 positions agree with TRBD1. The CDR3 is made up of 17 amino acids. Germline CDR1 and CDR2: KGHDR and SFDVKD. The V gene end was trimmed by 9 bases and the J gene end by 4 bases; junction bases not matched to a gene: 14. The CDR3 loop is CATGPDREKPGANVLTF. The CDR3 bases are TGTGCCACCGGTCCCGACAGGGAAAAACCCGGGGCCAACGTCCTGACTTTC.

The genes are TRBV29-1 and TRBJ2-7; 7 bases are a match to TRBD1. This CDR3 contains 13 residues. V trimming: 4 bases; J trimming: 0 bases; junction bases outside the gene matches: 3. CDR1 SQVTM and CDR2 ANQGSEA come from the germline V gene. In DNA, the CDR3 is TGCAGCGTTGTGGGGACAGACTCCTACGAGCAGTACTTC. This sequence encodes CSVVGTDSYEQYF.

V gene TRBV5-1 combines with J gene TRBJ2-1; maybe TRBD2 (5 bases). Germline V gives CDR1 SGHRS, CDR2 YFSETQ. V was cut by 0 bases and J by 5 bases, with 12 bases left in between. The CDR3 is 15 amino acids. The CDR3 is CASSLDGGWDNEQFF. In DNA form, the CDR3 reads TGCGCCAGCAGCTTGGATGGCGGGTGGGACAATGAGCAGTTCTTC.

In its sample, this clone was seen once. V usage is TRBV24-1 and J usage is TRBJ2-5; TRBD1 agrees at 11 bases. Germline V CDR1 and CDR2: KGHDR, SFDVKD. This CDR3 comprises 14 residues. V lost 12 bases to trimming and J lost 5 bases; unmatched junction nucleotides: 10. The chain's CDR3 is CAPGTGGLGETQYF. The DNA for the CDR3 is TGTGCCCCCGGGACAGGGGGGCTGGGGGAGACCCAGTACTTC.